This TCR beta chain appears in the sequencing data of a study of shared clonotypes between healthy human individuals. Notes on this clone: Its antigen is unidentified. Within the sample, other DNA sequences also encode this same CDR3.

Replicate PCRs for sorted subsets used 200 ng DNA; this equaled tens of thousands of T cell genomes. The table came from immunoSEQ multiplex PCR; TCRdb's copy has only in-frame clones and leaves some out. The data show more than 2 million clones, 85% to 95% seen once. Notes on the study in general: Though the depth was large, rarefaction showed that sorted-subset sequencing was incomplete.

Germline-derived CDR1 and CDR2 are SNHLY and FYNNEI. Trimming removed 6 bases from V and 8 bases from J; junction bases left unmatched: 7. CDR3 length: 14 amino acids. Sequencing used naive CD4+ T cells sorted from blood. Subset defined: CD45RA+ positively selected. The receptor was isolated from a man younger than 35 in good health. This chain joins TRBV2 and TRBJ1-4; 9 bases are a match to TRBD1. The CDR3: CASSADRGGEKLFF. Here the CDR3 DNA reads TGTGCCAGCAGCGCGGACAGGGGAGGGGAAAAACTGTTTTTT.